The source of this T cell receptor (beta chain) is a study of cytomegalovirus exposure and HLA in healthy donors. Study observations and caveats: CMV serostatus alone was available as immune exposure information. Researchers reported from a later analysis that most CMV-associated TCR beta chains appeared HLA-restricted. It has been reported that TCR beta sequences accurately predicted the HLA-A and HLA-B alleles of most subjects.

V lost 4 bases, J lost 1 base, and 7 bases stayed unmatched. CDR3 length: 17 amino acids. CDR1 SGHRS and CDR2 YFSETQ come from the germline V gene. A note on this clone: Its specificity is unknown.

Both 60 Vbeta primers and 13 Jbeta primers went into the PCR. Original analysis: It was a later analysis that counted about 80 million unique TCR beta chains, of which 9 million to 13 million were shared. TCRdb keeps only in-frame clones here, not all; method: immunoSEQ multiplex PCR. V, J and clone size were drawn from that table, and D and trimming were deduced from the DNA. The sample features about 200,000 clones, with 0.9% to 1.4% in its top ten. Sequenced: PBMCs. The clonotype comes from a girl between 2 and 10 years old in good health and CMV-seropositive. This chain connects TRBV5-1 to TRBJ2-5; TRBD2 matches at 13 bases. The CDR3 protein is CASSPGLAGATQETQYF. CDR3 nucleotides: TGCGCCAGCAGCCCTGGACTAGCGGGGGCTACCCAAGAGACCCAGTACTTC.